This TCR beta chain comes out of a study of cytomegalovirus exposure and HLA in healthy donors. Trimming pared 4 bases from V and 3 bases from J, leaving 10 bases between. The length of the CDR3 is 13 residues. Germline V gene sequence: CDR1 MNHNY, CDR2 SVGAGI (reference sequence). Produced via immunoSEQ multiplex PCR; TCRdb's table is partial and in-frame only. This sample has about 120,000 clones, with around nine tenths found just once. Study results and limitations: First-cohort TCR clusters tended to co-occur in the 120 or so validation repertoires, a later analysis found.

This clone has just one count. Its target is not known. The chain joins TRBV6-6 to TRBJ2-7, with D possibly being TRBD1 (6 bases). The source material was PBMCs. This clonotype was sampled from a woman in her twenties or thirties in good health and CMV-seropositive. CDR3 sequence: CASSSQGDYEQYF. The CDR3 DNA follows: TGTGCCAGCAGTTCACAGGGAGACTACGAGCAGTACTTC.